The 5 T cell receptor beta chains in this list originate from one sample, sequenced in a study of blood T cell repertoires in COVID-19. Clones were sequenced by immunoSEQ multiplex PCR, and TCRdb holds only the in-frame ones, with some missing. The data show approximately 200,000 clones, 70% to 85% seen once. What was sequenced was PBMCs or T cells enriched from blood (not recorded which). These receptors were taken from a woman in her forties with acute COVID-19.

This chain uses TRBV6-1 with TRBJ2-7, with D tentatively TRBD1 (6 bases). The CDR3 has 15 residues. Germline lookup yields CDR1 MNHNS and CDR2 SASEGT. V lost 0 bases to trimming and J lost 2 bases, with 11 bases between them. This chain's CDR3 is CASSEAATGPYEQYF. CDR3 nucleotides: TGTGCCAGCAGTGAAGCCGCGACAGGACCCTACGAGCAGTACTTC.

V gene TRBV6-5 combines with J gene TRBJ2-1, with 10 positions matching TRBD2. V dropped 8 bases and J dropped 7; count of bases not matched to a gene: 11. The CDR3 is 15 amino acids. Germline CDR1 and CDR2: MNHEY and SVGAGI. The CDR3 reads CASARVSGRENEQFF. As DNA, the CDR3 is TGTGCCAGCGCGCGGGTGAGCGGGAGGGAGAATGAGCAGTTCTTC.

The chain has TRBV5-6 and TRBJ2-3; weak D call: TRBD2 (5 bases). The CDR3 is 16 residues long. Trimming took 4 bases from V and 5 from J, leaving 20 bases between them. Germline lookup yields CDR1 SGHDT and CDR2 YYEEEE. The CDR3, as DNA: TGTGCCAGCAGCCTCCCTTCAGCAAGACGGGGAGATACGCAGTATTTT. Protein product: CASSLPSARRGDTQYF.

This rearrangement joins TRBV7-9 to TRBJ2-1, with D possibly TRBD1 on 6 matching bases. Deletions cut 1 base from V and 6 bases from J, with 7 bases between. Germline CDR1 SEHNR, CDR2 FQNEAQ (reference sequence). The CDR3 length is 13 residues. Here the CDR3 reads CASSLVGGNEQFF. The CDR3 DNA reads as TGTGCCAGCAGCTTAGTAGGGGGCAATGAGCAGTTCTTC.

The rearrangement uses TRBV5-6 and TRBJ1-4; D remains unclear. The V gene lost 0 bases and the J gene lost 0 bases, with 9 bases spanning the gap. The CDR3 length is 16 residues. The V gene's germline CDR1 is SGHDT and CDR2 YYEEEE. CDR3 protein: CASSLGPGSTNEKLFF. The DNA for the CDR3 is TGTGCCAGCAGCTTGGGTCCGGGGTCAACTAATGAAAAACTGTTTTTT.